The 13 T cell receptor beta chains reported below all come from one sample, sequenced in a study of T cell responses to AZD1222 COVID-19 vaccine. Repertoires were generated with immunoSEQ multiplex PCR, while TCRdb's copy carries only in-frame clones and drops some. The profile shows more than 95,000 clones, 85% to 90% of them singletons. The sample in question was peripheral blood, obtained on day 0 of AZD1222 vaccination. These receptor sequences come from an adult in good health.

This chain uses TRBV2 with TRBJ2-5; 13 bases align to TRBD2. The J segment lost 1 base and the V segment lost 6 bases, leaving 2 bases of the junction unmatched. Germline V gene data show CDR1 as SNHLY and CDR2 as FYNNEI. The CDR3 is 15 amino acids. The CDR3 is CASRTSGGAQETQYF. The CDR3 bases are TGTGCCAGCAGAACTAGCGGGGGGGCCCAAGAGACCCAGTACTTC.

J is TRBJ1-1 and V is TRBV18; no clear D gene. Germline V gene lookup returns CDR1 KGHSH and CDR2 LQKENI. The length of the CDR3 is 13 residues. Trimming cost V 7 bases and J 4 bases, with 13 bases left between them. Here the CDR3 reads CASLGPGSTEAFF. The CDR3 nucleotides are TGTGCCAGCTTAGGGCCGGGGTCCACTGAAGCTTTCTTT.

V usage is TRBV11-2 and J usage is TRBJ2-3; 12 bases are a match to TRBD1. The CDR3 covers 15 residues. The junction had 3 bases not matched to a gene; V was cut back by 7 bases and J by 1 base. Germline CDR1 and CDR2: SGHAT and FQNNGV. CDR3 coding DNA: TGTGCCAGCATTAGGGACAGGGGGCGCACAGATACGCAGTATTTT. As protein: CASIRDRGRTDTQYF. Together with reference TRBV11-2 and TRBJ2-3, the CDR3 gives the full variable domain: EAGVAQSPRYKIIEKRQSVAFWCNPISGHATLYWYQQILGQGPKLLIQFQNNGVVDDSQLPKDRFSAERLKGVDSTLKIQPAKLEDSAVYLCASIRDRGRTDTQYFGPGTRLTVL.

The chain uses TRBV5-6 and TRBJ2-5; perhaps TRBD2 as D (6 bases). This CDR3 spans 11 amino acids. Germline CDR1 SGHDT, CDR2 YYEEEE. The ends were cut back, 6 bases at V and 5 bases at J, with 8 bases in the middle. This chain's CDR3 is CASNRGETQYF. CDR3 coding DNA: TGTGCCAGCAACCGGGGGGAGACCCAGTACTTC.

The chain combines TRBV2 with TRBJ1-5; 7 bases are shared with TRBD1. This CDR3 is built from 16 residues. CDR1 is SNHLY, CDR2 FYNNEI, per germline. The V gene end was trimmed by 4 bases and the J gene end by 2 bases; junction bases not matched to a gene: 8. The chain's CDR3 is CASSVPLGQGNQPQHF. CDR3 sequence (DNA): TGTGCCAGCAGTGTCCCTCTCGGACAGGGCAATCAGCCCCAGCATTTT. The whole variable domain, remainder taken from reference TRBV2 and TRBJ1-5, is EPEVTQTPSHQVTQMGQEVILRCVPISNHLYFYWYRQILGQKVEFLVSFYNNEISEKSEIFDDQFSVERPDGSNFTLKIRSTKLEDSAMYFCASSVPLGQGNQPQHFGDGTRLSIL.

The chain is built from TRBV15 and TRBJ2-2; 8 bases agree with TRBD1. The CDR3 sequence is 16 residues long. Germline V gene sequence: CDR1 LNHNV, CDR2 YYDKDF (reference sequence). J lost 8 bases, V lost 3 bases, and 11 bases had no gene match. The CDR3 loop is CATSRAGQVLSGELFF. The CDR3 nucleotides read TGTGCCACCAGCAGGGCGGGACAGGTTTTATCGGGGGAGCTGTTTTTT. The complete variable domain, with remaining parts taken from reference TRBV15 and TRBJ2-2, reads DAMVIQNPRYQVTQFGKPVTLSCSQTLNHNVMYWYQQKSSQAPKLLFHYYDKDFNNEADTPDNFQSRRPNTSFCFLDIRSPGLGDTAMYLCATSRAGQVLSGELFFGEGSRLTVL.

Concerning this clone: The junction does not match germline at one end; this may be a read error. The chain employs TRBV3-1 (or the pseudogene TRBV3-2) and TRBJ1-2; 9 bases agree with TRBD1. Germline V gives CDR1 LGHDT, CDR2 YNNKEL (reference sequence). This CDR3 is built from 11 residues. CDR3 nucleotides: TGTGCCAGCAGCCTGGGACAGGGTATATGCTTC. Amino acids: CASSLGQGICF.

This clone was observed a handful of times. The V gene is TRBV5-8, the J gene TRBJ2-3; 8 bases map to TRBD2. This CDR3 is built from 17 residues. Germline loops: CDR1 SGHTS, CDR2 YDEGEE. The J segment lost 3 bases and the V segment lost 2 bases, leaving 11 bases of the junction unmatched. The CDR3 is CASSFTVGSGATDTQYF. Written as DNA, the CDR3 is TGTGCCAGCAGCTTTACCGTCGGTAGCGGGGCGACAGATACGCAGTATTTT. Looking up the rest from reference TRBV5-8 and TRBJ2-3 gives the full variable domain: EAGVTQSPTHLIKTRGQQATLRCSPISGHTSVYWYQQALGLGLQFLLWYDEGEERNRGNFPPRFSGRQFPNYSSELNVNALELEDSALYLCASSFTVGSGATDTQYFGPGTRLTVL.

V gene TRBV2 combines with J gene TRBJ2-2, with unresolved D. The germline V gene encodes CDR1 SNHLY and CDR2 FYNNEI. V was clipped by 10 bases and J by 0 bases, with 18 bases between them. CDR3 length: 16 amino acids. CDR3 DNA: TGTGCCACCTCGAGGACGGACCAAACGAACACCGGGGAGCTGTTTTTT. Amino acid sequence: CATSRTDQTNTGELFF.

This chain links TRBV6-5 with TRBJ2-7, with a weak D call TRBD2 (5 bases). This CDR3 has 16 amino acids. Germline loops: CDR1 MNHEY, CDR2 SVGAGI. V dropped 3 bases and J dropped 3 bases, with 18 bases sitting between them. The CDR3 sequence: CASSYSWALRGYEQYF. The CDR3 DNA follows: TGTGCCAGCAGTTATTCTTGGGCTCTTCGGGGCTACGAGCAGTACTTC.

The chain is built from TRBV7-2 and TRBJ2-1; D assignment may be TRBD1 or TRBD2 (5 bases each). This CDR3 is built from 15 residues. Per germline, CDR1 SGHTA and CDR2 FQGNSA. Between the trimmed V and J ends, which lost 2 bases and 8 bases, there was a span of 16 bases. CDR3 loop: CASSLKGLGSHEQFF. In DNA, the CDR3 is TGTGCCAGCAGCTTAAAGGGGCTTGGGAGCCATGAGCAGTTCTTC.

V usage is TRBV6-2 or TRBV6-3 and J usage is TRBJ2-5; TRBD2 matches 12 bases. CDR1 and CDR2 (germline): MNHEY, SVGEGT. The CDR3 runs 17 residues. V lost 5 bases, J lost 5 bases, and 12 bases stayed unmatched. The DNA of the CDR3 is TGTGCCAGCAGTCCCTCAACTAGCGGGGGGACCGGGGAGACCCAGTACTTC. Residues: CASSPSTSGGTGETQYF.

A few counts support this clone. The CDR3 bases are TGTGCCAGCACAGGAGGACAGGGGAGGTCTGGGGCCAACGTCCTGACTTTC. Translating it yields CASTGGQGRSGANVLTF. The chain joins TRBV7-6 to TRBJ2-6; 9 bases line up with TRBD1. J gave up 1 base and V 7 bases, and 8 bases lay outside the gene matches. The CDR3 runs 17 residues. Looked up from germline, CDR1 is SGHVS and CDR2 is FNYEAQ.